These 5 T cell receptor beta chains share one sample of origin, sequenced in a study of shared clonotypes between healthy human individuals. The assay was immunoSEQ multiplex PCR, and TCRdb's table has in-frame clones only and misses some. The data contain over a million clones, about 80% of them singletons. The sequenced sample was memory CD4+ T cells from PBMCs. Subset here: CD45RA-negative fraction. The receptor source for this set is a man between 18 and 29 years old in good health. Some clones in this sample may be carry-over from other donors' samples.

This clone has only a few counts. V gene TRBV2 combines with J gene TRBJ2-2; D is unresolved. The germline V and J ends were trimmed by 1 base and 6 bases, with 15 bases remaining between them. Germline V gene lookup returns CDR1 SNHLY and CDR2 FYNNEI. This CDR3 has 16 residues. CDR3 region: CASSEGGNLHPGELFF. The CDR3 DNA is TGTGCCAGCAGTGAAGGGGGAAACCTCCACCCCGGGGAGCTGTTTTTT.

This chain links TRBV2 with TRBJ1-4, with D perhaps matching TRBD1 (6 bases). This CDR3 comprises 15 residues. Germline CDR1 SNHLY, CDR2 FYNNEI. V shed 8 bases and J shed 8 bases, with 21 bases lying between them. CDR3 protein: CASRPGGTRTEKLFF. The CDR3 coding sequence is TGTGCCAGCCGCCCGGGGGGGACACGGACCGAAAAACTGTTTTTT.

CDR3 bases: TGTGCCAGCTCCCGGCAGGACGAGCAGTACTTC. Its protein product is CASSRQDEQYF. The V and J genes are TRBV18 and TRBJ2-7; D gene unclear. This CDR3 is built from 11 residues. Germline CDR1 KGHSH, CDR2 LQKENI. V lost 6 bases to trimming and J lost 5 bases, with 8 bases between them.

V is TRBV7-2 and J is TRBJ1-1, with D maybe TRBD1 (5 bases). V lost 5 bases to trimming and J lost 3 bases, with 19 bases between them. Germline loops: CDR1 SGHTA, CDR2 FQGNSA. The CDR3 is made up of 16 amino acids. The CDR3: CASSPRDGRLDTEAFF. DNA for the CDR3: TGTGCCAGCAGCCCGAGGGACGGCCGGTTAGACACTGAAGCTTTCTTT.

Turning to this clone: A much larger clonotype is one base distant, so this may be a read error. V usage is TRBV5-6 and J usage is TRBJ1-2, with D tentatively TRBD1 (6 bases). CDR1 is SGHDT, CDR2 YYEEEE, per germline. Trimming pared 4 bases from V and 2 bases from J, leaving 12 bases between. The CDR3 is made up of 14 amino acids. The chain's CDR3 is CASSGRDTNYGYTF. CDR3 coding DNA: TGTGCCAGCAGCGGCCGGGACACCAACTATGGCTACACCTTC.